The sequence of this TCR beta chain was determined in a study of blood T cell repertoires in COVID-19. The repertoire was sequenced with immunoSEQ multiplex PCR; TCRdb's copy has only in-frame clones and lacks some. The table has approximately 210,000 clones, 84% seen once. Sequenced input: peripheral blood. This clonotype was obtained from a woman aged 65 to 85 with active or convalescent COVID-19.

The chain's CDR3 is CASSIEGDRGGFNQPQHF. The DNA of the CDR3 is TGTGCCAGTAGTATAGAAGGGGACAGAGGAGGATTTAATCAGCCCCAGCATTTT. The gene calls are TRBV19 and TRBJ1-5, with 7 bases identical to TRBD1. Germline assignment: CDR1 LNHDA and CDR2 SQIVND (reference sequence). With 0 bases clipped from V and 4 bases from J, the junction kept 12 bases outside the gene matches. This CDR3 is built from 18 residues.